This T cell receptor (beta chain) was retrieved from a study of T-cell memory formation after mild COVID-19. Barcoded TCR alpha and TCR beta cDNA libraries with UMIs came from 5'RACE using constant-segment primers. TCRdb independently ran MiXCR on the 5' RACE reads; one entry per CDR3 protein. The sample carries about 250,000 distinct CDR3 sequences, around 17% recorded once. V lost 1 base to trimming and J lost 6 bases; unmatched junction nucleotides: 3. The V gene's germline CDR1 is LGHDT and CDR2 YNNKEL (reference sequence). The CDR3 loop spans 14 amino acids. This clonotype was seen more than once but under ten times. No antigen is known for it. General study findings and limits: The study found contracting CD4+ clones mainly in CM and EM and contracting CD8+ clones in EMRA. Clones that contracted from day 15 to 85 had balanced CD4/CD8; later expanders were CD4+ biased. Memory sampled before infection contained some responding clones, suggesting cross-reactive memory joined.

The receptor was derived from a man in his late teens or twenties who had mild COVID-19 (a few samples of this study predate the infection). Cell type and time point are not known. This chain joins TRBV3-1 and TRBJ2-1; TRBD2 matches 7 bases. Sequenced input: PBMCs or a T cell subset sorted from them (not recorded which). This chain's CDR3 is CASSQGTSSNEQFF. CDR3 DNA sequence: TGTGCCAGCAGCCAAGGGACTAGTTCCAATGAGCAGTTCTTC.